Listed below are T cell receptor beta chains from one sample, sequenced in a study of blood T cell repertoires in COVID-19. The repertoire was sequenced with immunoSEQ multiplex PCR; TCRdb's copy has only in-frame clones and lacks some. The table lists about 240,000 clones, approximately 85% of them singletons. The sequenced sample consisted of peripheral blood. The receptors were gathered from an elderly woman with COVID-19, enrolled during active disease. The CDR3 runs from the conserved cysteine through the conserved F or W. A D gene is named only where the DNA matches it firmly. Only some rows state a clone size, as once, few, many or a class for expanded clones.

clone size: few
D gene: TRBD1
V gene: TRBV20-1
J gene: TRBJ1-1
CDR3 DNA: TGCAGTGCTAGTAGCGCTCCGGGACAGGGAAAGGACACTGAAGCTTTCTTT
CDR3 protein: CSASSAPGQGKDTEAFF

clone size: -
D gene: TRBD1
V gene: TRBV5-1
J gene: TRBJ2-1
CDR3 DNA: TGCGCCAGCAGCGAGGCCCTGGGACAGTACAATGAGCAGTTCTTC
CDR3 protein: CASSEALGQYNEQFF

clone size: few
D gene: TRBD1
V gene: TRBV27
J gene: TRBJ1-6
CDR3 DNA: TGTGCCACCGGGGACAGGGTATATAGATCACCCCTCCACTTT
CDR3 protein: CATGDRVYRSPLHF

clone size: -
D gene: -
V gene: TRBV10-3
J gene: TRBJ2-7
CDR3 DNA: TGTGCCATCACCAACAGTACCTCCTACGAGCAGTACTTC
CDR3 protein: CAITNSTSYEQYF

clone size: -
D gene: -
V gene: TRBV28
J gene: TRBJ1-2
CDR3 DNA: TGTGCCAGCACCTCCCCCCCCGGAGGGCTCTATGGTGGCTACACCTTC
CDR3 protein: CASTSPPGGLYGGYTF

clone size: -
D gene: -
V gene: TRBV28
J gene: TRBJ2-7
CDR3 DNA: TGTGCCAGCAGTCTCTTACAGGGCTACGAGCAGTACTTC
CDR3 protein: CASSLLQGYEQYF

clone size: -
D gene: -
V gene: TRBV28
J gene: TRBJ1-2
CDR3 DNA: TGTGCCAGCAGTTTACCGACAGGCGTTTATGGCTACACCTTC
CDR3 protein: CASSLPTGVYGYTF

clone size: -
D gene: -
V gene: TRBV2
J gene: TRBJ1-4
CDR3 DNA: TGTGCCAGCAATTCAGGGGAATGGGAAAAAAAACTGTTTTTT
CDR3 protein: CASNSGEWEKKLFF

clone size: -
D gene: -
V gene: TRBV9
J gene: TRBJ2-7
CDR3 DNA: TGTGCCAGCAGCGTAGTGGGGGAGGCCGAATACGAGCAGTACTTC
CDR3 protein: CASSVVGEAEYEQYF

clone size: -
D gene: TRBD1
V gene: TRBV5-1
J gene: TRBJ1-2
CDR3 DNA: TGCGCCAGCAGCGCAAGACAGGGGCATTATGGCTACACCTTC
CDR3 protein: CASSARQGHYGYTF

clone size: -
D gene: -
V gene: TRBV6-2/TRBV6-3
J gene: TRBJ1-5
CDR3 DNA: TGTGCCAGCAGTTACTCGATGAGGGCCAATCAGCCCCAGCATTTT
CDR3 protein: CASSYSMRANQPQHF

clone size: once
D gene: -
V gene: TRBV28
J gene: TRBJ1-6
CDR3 DNA: TGTGCCAGCAGTTTAGAGAGGCCACCCCTCCACTTT
CDR3 protein: CASSLERPPLHF

clone size: -
D gene: -
V gene: TRBV7-3
J gene: TRBJ1-2
CDR3 DNA: TGTGCCAGCAGCTCACCCCCGGGTGGCTACACCTTC
CDR3 protein: CASSSPPGGYTF

clone size: -
D gene: -
V gene: TRBV3-1/TRBV3-2
J gene: TRBJ1-2
CDR3 DNA: TGTGCCAGCAGTAACCAGGGTAATGGCTACACCTTC
CDR3 protein: CASSNQGNGYTF

clone size: few
D gene: TRBD1
V gene: TRBV29-1
J gene: TRBJ1-2
CDR3 DNA: TGCAGCGTTCCGGATGATTCACCGGGACAGGGAGGAGGCTACACCTTC
CDR3 protein: CSVPDDSPGQGGGYTF

clone size: -
D gene: -
V gene: TRBV9
J gene: TRBJ2-2
CDR3 DNA: TGTGCCAGCACCGGACAACCTACGAACACCGGGGAGCTGTTTTTT
CDR3 protein: CASTGQPTNTGELFF

clone size: -
D gene: -
V gene: TRBV15
J gene: TRBJ1-1
CDR3 DNA: TGTGCCACCAGCAGAGATAGAGGAGCAAGGGGTGAAGCTTTCTTT
CDR3 protein: CATSRDRGARGEAFF

clone size: -
D gene: TRBD1
V gene: TRBV7-2
J gene: TRBJ2-1
CDR3 DNA: TGTGCCAGCAGTTACGGACAGGCCAGACCTCAGTTCTTC
CDR3 protein: CASSYGQARPQFF

clone size: -
D gene: -
V gene: TRBV2
J gene: TRBJ1-1
CDR3 DNA: TGTGCCAGCAGTGCTGACCGCCAGGGGGCTTTCTTT
CDR3 protein: CASSADRQGAFF

clone size: -
D gene: -
V gene: TRBV5-8
J gene: TRBJ1-5
CDR3 DNA: TGTGCCAGCAGCACGTTGCGGAGAACAAATCAGCCCCAGCATTTT
CDR3 protein: CASSTLRRTNQPQHF